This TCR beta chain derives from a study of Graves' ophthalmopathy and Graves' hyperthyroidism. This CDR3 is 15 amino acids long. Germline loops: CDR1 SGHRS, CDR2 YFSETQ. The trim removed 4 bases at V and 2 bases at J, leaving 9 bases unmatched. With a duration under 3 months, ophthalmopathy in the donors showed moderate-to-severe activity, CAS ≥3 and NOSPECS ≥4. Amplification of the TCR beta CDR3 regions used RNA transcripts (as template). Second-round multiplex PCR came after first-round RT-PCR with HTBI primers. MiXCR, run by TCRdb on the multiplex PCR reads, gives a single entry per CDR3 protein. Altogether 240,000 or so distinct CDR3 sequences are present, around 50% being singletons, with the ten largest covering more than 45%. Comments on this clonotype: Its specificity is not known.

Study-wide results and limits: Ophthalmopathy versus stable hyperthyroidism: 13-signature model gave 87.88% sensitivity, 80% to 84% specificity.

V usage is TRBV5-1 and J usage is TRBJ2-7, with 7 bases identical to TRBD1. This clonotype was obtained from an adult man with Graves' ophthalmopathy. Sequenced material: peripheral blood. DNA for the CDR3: TGCGCCAGCAGCATTTCCAGACAGGGCCCCTACGAGCAGTACTTC. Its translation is CASSISRQGPYEQYF.